What follows are 9 T cell receptor beta chains derived from one specimen sequenced in a study of Ad26.COV2.S vaccination and SARS-CoV-2 variants. The data were produced by immunoSEQ multiplex PCR, yet TCRdb's version contains in-frame clones alone and is incomplete. The sample has a few hundred thousand clones; 83% are singletons. Treatment specified: some 20 received Ad26.COV2.S at low or high dose, single or two shots; 5 received placebo; per-sample allocation not given. The samples date from day 63 after the first vaccine or placebo injection. Material: peripheral blood, obtained in a trial of Ad26.COV2.S vaccine versus placebo. The receptors were sampled from a person aged 18-65 years who received the Ad26.COV2.S COVID-19 vaccine or a placebo.

V is TRBV6-6 and J is TRBJ2-1; 7 bases are shared with TRBD2. CDR1 is MNHNY and CDR2 is SVGAGI in the germline V gene (reference sequence). The V and J ends lost 9 bases and 2 bases, in that order; junction bases with no gene match: 4. The CDR3 consists of 13 residues. This chain's CDR3 is CASGRGPYNEQFF. CDR3 sequence (DNA): TGTGCCAGTGGGAGGGGCCCCTACAATGAGCAGTTCTTC.

The J gene is TRBJ1-6, the V gene TRBV5-4; the D is unclear. The CDR3 covers 13 residues. Germline values: CDR1 SGHNT, CDR2 YYREEE (reference sequence). Trimming took 3 bases from V and 14 from J, leaving 15 bases between them. DNA for the CDR3: TGTGCCAGCAGCTCGACATACCCCGGGACCCTCCACTTT. Protein sequence: CASSSTYPGTLHF. The full variable domain, in which reference TRBV5-4 and TRBJ1-6 provide the parts outside the CDR3, is ETGVTQSPTHLIKTRGQQVTLRCSSQSGHNTVSWYQQALGQGPQFIFQYYREEENGRGNFPPRFSGLQFPNYSSELNVNALELDDSALYLCASSSTYPGTLHFGNGTRLTVT.

This chain joins TRBV15 and TRBJ2-5; D might be TRBD1 (6 bases). The CDR3 consists of 13 residues. Trimming stripped 5 bases from V and 5 bases from J, with 12 bases between. Germline CDR1 is LNHNV and CDR2 is YYDKDF (reference sequence). The CDR3 protein is CATSGGLLETQYF. The CDR3 nucleotides are TGTGCCACCAGCGGGGGCCTCCTGGAGACCCAGTACTTC.

This clone was seen only once. Other DNA sequences from this sample encode an identical CDR3 as well. This chain links TRBV5-1 with TRBJ2-1, with unresolved D. The CDR3 sequence is 12 residues long. Looked up from germline, CDR1 is SGHRS and CDR2 is YFSETQ. V gave up 0 bases and J gave up 5 bases, with 3 bases separating them. This CDR3 reads CASSLANNEQFF. The DNA of the CDR3 is TGCGCCAGCAGCTTGGCTAACAATGAGCAGTTCTTC.

The CDR3 loop reads CASSEGATGGYGYTF. The CDR3 DNA reads TGTGCCAGCAGTGAGGGGGCGACAGGGGGCTATGGCTACACCTTC. The chain employs TRBV2 and TRBJ1-2; 9 bases fit TRBD1. V was pared by 3 bases and J by 4 bases, with 6 bases of the junction left unmatched. This CDR3 spans 15 amino acids. CDR1 is SNHLY and CDR2 is FYNNEI in the germline V gene.

The chain uses TRBV7-3 and TRBJ2-1, with 10 positions matching TRBD2. J lost 7 bases, V lost 2 bases, and 5 bases had no gene match. The germline V gene encodes CDR1 SGHTA and CDR2 FQGTGA. The CDR3 contains 15 residues. The DNA of the CDR3 is TGTGCCAGCAGCTTAGCTAGCGGGAGATCTAATGAGCAGTTCTTC. Translation gives CASSLASGRSNEQFF.

The rearrangement links TRBV4-1 to TRBJ2-5; 7 nucleotides agree with TRBD1. Per germline, CDR1 MGHRA and CDR2 YSYEKL. V lost 4 bases to trimming and J lost 5 bases; unmatched junction nucleotides: 4. This CDR3 is 13 amino acids long. The CDR3 protein is CASSPARGETQYF. DNA for the CDR3: TGCGCCAGCAGCCCGGCCAGGGGGGAGACCCAGTACTTC.

The chain links TRBV4-1 to TRBJ1-1; D is ambiguous. The V gene's germline CDR1 is MGHRA and CDR2 YSYEKL. V was cut by 6 bases and J by 0 bases, with 14 bases left in between. This CDR3 spans 15 amino acids. The CDR3 here is CASSFNRALNTEAFF. The CDR3 region has the DNA TGCGCCAGCAGTTTTAACAGAGCTTTGAACACTGAAGCTTTCTTT.

The CDR3 loop is CASWGGNQPQHF. The CDR3 DNA reads as TGTGCCAGCTGGGGTGGCAATCAGCCCCAGCATTTT. This chain links TRBV2 with TRBJ1-5; no clear D. This CDR3 is built from 12 residues. V lost 8 bases and J 2 bases, leaving 7 bases between the germline ends. CDR1 is SNHLY, CDR2 FYNNEI, per germline.